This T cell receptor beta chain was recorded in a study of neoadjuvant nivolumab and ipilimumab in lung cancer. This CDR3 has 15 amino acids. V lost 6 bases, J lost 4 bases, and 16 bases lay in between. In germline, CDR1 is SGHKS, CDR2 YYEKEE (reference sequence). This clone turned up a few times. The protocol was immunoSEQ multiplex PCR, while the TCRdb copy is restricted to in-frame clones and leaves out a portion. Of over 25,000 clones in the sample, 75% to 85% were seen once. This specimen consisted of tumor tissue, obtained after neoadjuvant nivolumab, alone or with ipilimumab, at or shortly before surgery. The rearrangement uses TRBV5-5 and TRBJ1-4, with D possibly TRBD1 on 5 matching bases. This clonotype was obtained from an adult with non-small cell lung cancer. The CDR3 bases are TGTGCCAGCACCACCTCTCGACAGATTAATGAAAAACTGTTTTTT. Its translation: CASTTSRQINEKLFF.